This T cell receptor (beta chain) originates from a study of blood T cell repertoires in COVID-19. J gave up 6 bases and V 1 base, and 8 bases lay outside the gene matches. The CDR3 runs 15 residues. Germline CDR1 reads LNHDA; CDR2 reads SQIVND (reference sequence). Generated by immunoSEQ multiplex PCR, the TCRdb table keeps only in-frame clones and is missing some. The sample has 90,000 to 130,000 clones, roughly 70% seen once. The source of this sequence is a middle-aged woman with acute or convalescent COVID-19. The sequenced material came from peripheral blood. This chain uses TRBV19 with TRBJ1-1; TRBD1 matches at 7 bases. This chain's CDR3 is CASSIVRGGLPEAFF. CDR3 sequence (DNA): TGTGCCAGTAGTATAGTACGAGGGGGCCTTCCTGAAGCTTTCTTT.